Listed here are 19 T cell receptor beta chains from one sample, sequenced in a study of identical twins. MiXCR, run by TCRdb on the 5' RACE reads, gives a single entry per CDR3 protein. The repertoire holds around 490,000 distinct CDR3 sequences, 20% to 25% seen once, with about 0.48% in the top ten. This same sample was also taken into another study, of yellow fever vaccine responses in identical twins.

Sequencing was carried out using CD4+ T cells sorted from blood. The receptors derive from a woman between 18 and 29 years old in good health.

The J gene is TRBJ1-1, the V gene TRBV12-3 or TRBV12-4; TRBD1 might be the D (5 bases). Trimming pared 1 base from V and 8 bases from J, leaving 5 bases between. The CDR3 is made up of 11 amino acids. In DNA form, the CDR3 reads TGTGCCAGCAGTTTAGGGGACGAAGCTTTCTTT. Amino acid sequence: CASSLGDEAFF.

The V call is TRBV11-2, the J call TRBJ2-2; 12 bases are shared with TRBD2. CDR3 size: 18 residues. V trimming: 0 bases; J trimming: 7 bases; junction bases outside the gene matches: 9. CDR1 SGHAT and CDR2 FQNNGV come from the germline V gene. The CDR3 sequence: CASSLDRLAGVFGGELFF. The CDR3 region has the DNA TGTGCCAGCAGCTTAGATCGACTAGCGGGAGTCTTTGGCGGGGAGCTGTTTTTT.

The chain combines TRBV5-5 with TRBJ2-7, with D perhaps TRBD1 (6 bases). The CDR3 is made up of 15 amino acids. Trimming took off 1 base at V and 5 bases at J, with 16 bases between the two ends. Per the germline V gene, CDR1 is SGHKS and CDR2 is YYEKEE (reference sequence). In DNA form, the CDR3 reads TGTGCCAGCAGCTTGTACAGGGCATGGTTTCACGAGCAGTACGTC. Translated, it gives CASSLYRAWFHEQYV.

This clonotype showed up just a few times. V usage is TRBV5-5 and J usage is TRBJ1-2; 11 bases are shared with TRBD1. The CDR3 covers 17 residues. V trimming: 4 bases; J trimming: 0 bases; junction bases outside the gene matches: 8. Germline CDR1 SGHKS, CDR2 YYEKEE (reference sequence). The CDR3 loop is CASSGDRGMSTNYGYTF. The CDR3 DNA reads as TGTGCCAGCAGCGGGGACAGGGGGATGTCAACTAACTATGGCTACACCTTC.

This chain uses TRBV20-1 with TRBJ2-1; D gene unclear. Looked up from germline, CDR1 is DFQATT and CDR2 is SNEGSKA (reference sequence). The CDR3 consists of 12 residues. Trimming took off 8 bases at V and 6 bases at J, with 14 bases between the two ends. CDR3 sequence: CSPSGTGNEQFF. The DNA of the CDR3 is TGCAGTCCCTCCGGCACCGGCAATGAGCAGTTCTTC.

The V and J genes are TRBV2 and TRBJ2-7; 10 bases are shared with TRBD1. The CDR3 loop spans 16 amino acids. Trimming cost V 6 bases and J 3 bases; bases outside gene matches: 11. Germline V CDR1 and CDR2: SNHLY, FYNNEI. The DNA of the CDR3 is TGTGCCAGCAGAGCCTTTCGGACAGGGGGGATCTACGAGCAGTACTTC. This translates into CASRAFRTGGIYEQYF.

The genes are TRBV20-1 and TRBJ2-2, with D possibly being TRBD2 (7 bases). There are 13 residues in the CDR3. Germline V gene lookup returns CDR1 DFQATT and CDR2 SNEGSKA (reference sequence). The chain's CDR3 is CGGALANTGELFF. In DNA form, the CDR3 reads TGCGGGGGGGCCCTCGCGAACACCGGGGAGCTGTTTTTT.

V gene TRBV13 combines with J gene TRBJ1-4, with TRBD1 as a possible D gene (5 bases). The germline V gene has CDR1 PRHDT and CDR2 FYEKMQ (reference sequence). V dropped 7 bases and J dropped 3 bases, with 18 bases sitting between them. The CDR3 has 16 residues. CDR3 amino acids: CASTERRGLANEKLFF. The DNA of the CDR3 is TGTGCCAGCACCGAGCGGAGGGGCCTGGCTAATGAAAAACTGTTTTTT.

The chain employs TRBV20-1 and TRBJ2-5; D is perhaps TRBD1 (5 bases). The CDR3 covers 16 residues. Germline V gene sequence: CDR1 DFQATT, CDR2 SNEGSKA (reference sequence). V was pared by 0 bases and J by 4 bases, with 18 bases between. Here the CDR3 reads CSARDDRGPVGETQYF. The CDR3 bases are TGCAGTGCTAGAGATGATAGGGGCCCCGTGGGAGAGACCCAGTACTTC.

V usage is TRBV6-5 and J usage is TRBJ1-2; no definite D call. The V and J ends lost 0 bases and 2 bases respectively, with 10 bases between them. From germline, CDR1 is MNHEY and CDR2 SVGAGI. The CDR3 is 15 residues long. The CDR3 DNA reads TGTGCCAGCAGTTACTCGCGGTCCTGGAACTATGGCTACACCTTC. Translating it yields CASSYSRSWNYGYTF.

The chain joins TRBV10-3 to TRBJ1-1; 8 bases align to TRBD1. Trimming took 2 bases from V and 4 from J; bases not matched to a gene: 3. This CDR3 spans 14 amino acids. Germline-derived CDR1 and CDR2 are ENHRY and SYGVKD. The CDR3 sequence is CAISEGQGPTEAFF. CDR3 DNA: TGTGCCATCAGTGAGGGACAGGGTCCCACTGAAGCTTTCTTT.

The chain uses TRBV7-2 and TRBJ2-3, with D possibly being TRBD1 or TRBD2 (7 bases each). Trimming took 2 bases from V and 4 from J, leaving 16 bases between them. Per germline, CDR1 SGHTA and CDR2 FQGNSA. This CDR3 has 16 amino acids. The CDR3 DNA is TGTGCCAGCAGCTTAATGGGAGGGGGCACCGCAGATACGCAGTATTTT. Translation: CASSLMGGGTADTQYF.

This clonotype appeared a few times. The chain employs TRBV7-9 and TRBJ1-6, with 9 bases lining up with TRBD1. V trimming: 8 bases; J trimming: 8 bases; junction bases outside the gene matches: 4. CDR3 length: 13 amino acids. Germline values: CDR1 SEHNR, CDR2 FQNEAQ (reference sequence). CDR3 sequence reads: CASSGTGYSPLHF. Here the CDR3 DNA reads TGTGCCAGCTCCGGGACAGGGTATTCACCCCTCCACTTT.

This clonotype occurred a few times. This rearrangement joins TRBV2 to TRBJ2-5, with D unclear. Between the trimmed V and J ends, which lost 10 bases and 5 bases, there was a span of 17 bases. This CDR3 contains 13 residues. Germline V gives CDR1 SNHLY, CDR2 FYNNEI. The CDR3 DNA is TGTGCCACAGCAGGCAGAAATGGGGAGACCCAGTACTTC. The encoded protein is CATAGRNGETQYF.

The rearrangement joins TRBV29-1 to TRBJ2-3; 8 positions match TRBD2. The germline V gene has CDR1 SQVTM and CDR2 ANQGSEA. J gave up 1 base and V 6 bases, and 3 bases lay outside the gene matches. This CDR3 is built from 13 residues. The CDR3 coding sequence is TGCAGCGTGATTAGCGGGGGCACAGATACGCAGTATTTT. Translation gives CSVISGGTDTQYF.

This clonotype was counted a few times. The genes are TRBV5-6 and TRBJ1-5; D uncertain. Germline V gene lookup returns CDR1 SGHDT and CDR2 YYEEEE. Trimming took 2 bases from V and 5 from J, leaving 11 bases between them. This CDR3 comprises 14 residues. The CDR3 region has the DNA TGTGCCAGCAGCTTCCGGTCAGTGGATCAGCCCCAGCATTTT. Translated: CASSFRSVDQPQHF.

The chain employs TRBV6-1 and TRBJ2-3, with TRBD2 identical over 11 bases. Looked up from germline, CDR1 is MNHNS and CDR2 is SASEGT. With V trimmed by 8 bases and J by 0 bases, 1 base remained unmatched. The CDR3 covers 14 residues. CDR3 region: CASRLAGSTDTQYF. The CDR3 DNA sequence: TGTGCCAGCCGACTAGCGGGGAGCACAGATACGCAGTATTTT.

The chain is built from TRBV6-1 and TRBJ2-1; D is undetermined. V lost 7 bases and J 9 bases, leaving 16 bases between the germline ends. CDR3 length equals 13 residues. The V gene's germline CDR1 is MNHNS and CDR2 SASEGT. The CDR3 loop reads CASIKPGVGEQFF. CDR3 in DNA: TGTGCCAGCATAAAACCCGGAGTGGGTGAGCAGTTCTTC.

In this sample, this clonotype turned up a few times. The rearrangement links TRBV4-1 to TRBJ2-3; D not certain. This CDR3 is 14 amino acids long. V dropped 3 bases and J dropped 2 bases, with 9 bases sitting between them. The germline gives CDR1 MGHRA, CDR2 YSYEKL. Written as DNA, the CDR3 is TGCGCCAGCAGCCAGGACGTAAACACAGATACGCAGTATTTT. As protein: CASSQDVNTDTQYF.